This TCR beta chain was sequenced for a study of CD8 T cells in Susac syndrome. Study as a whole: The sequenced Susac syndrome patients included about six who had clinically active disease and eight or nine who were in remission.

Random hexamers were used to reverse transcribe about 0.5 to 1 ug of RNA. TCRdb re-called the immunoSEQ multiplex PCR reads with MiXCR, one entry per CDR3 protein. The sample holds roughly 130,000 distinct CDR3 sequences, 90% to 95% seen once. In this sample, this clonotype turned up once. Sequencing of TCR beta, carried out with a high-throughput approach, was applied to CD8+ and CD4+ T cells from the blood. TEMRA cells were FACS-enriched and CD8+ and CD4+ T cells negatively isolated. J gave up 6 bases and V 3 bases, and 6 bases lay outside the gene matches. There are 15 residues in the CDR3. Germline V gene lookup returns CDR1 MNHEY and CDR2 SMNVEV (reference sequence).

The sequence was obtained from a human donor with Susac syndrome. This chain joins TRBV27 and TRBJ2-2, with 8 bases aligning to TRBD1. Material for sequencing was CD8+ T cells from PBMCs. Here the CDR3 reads CASSFRTGFAGELFF. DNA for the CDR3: TGTGCCAGCAGTTTTCGGACAGGGTTCGCCGGGGAGCTGTTTTTT.